This entry features one TCR beta chain sequence. The authors sequenced TCR beta from blood CD8+ and CD4+ T cells. The patients who served as multiple sclerosis controls were treatment-naive and had stable or active relapsing-remitting disease that fulfilled the revised McDonald criteria. Negative isolation yielded CD4+ and CD8+ T cells, and FACS enriched TEMRA cells. The data were taken from a study of CD8 T cells in Susac syndrome. It was with random hexamers that about 0.45 to 1 ug RNA was reverse transcribed. Amplification of TCR beta CDR3 across 54 Vbeta and 13 Jbeta was performed with immunoSEQ multiplex PCR. TCRdb ran MiXCR on the immunoSEQ multiplex PCR reads and lists one entry per CDR3 protein. The sample lists about 300,000 distinct CDR3 sequences; approximately 89% were seen once. The sample consisted of CD8+ T cells from PBMCs. This TCR derives from a human donor with multiple sclerosis.

Here the CDR3 reads CASSQPWVDRRITEAFF. In nucleotides, the CDR3 is TGTGCCAGCAGTCAACCCTGGGTCGACAGGAGGATCACTGAAGCTTTCTTT. This chain links TRBV6-2 or TRBV6-3 with TRBJ1-1; maybe TRBD1 (6 bases). Germline CDR1 and CDR2: MNHEY and SVGEGT. The CDR3 is 17 residues long. Trimming shortened V by 5 bases and J by 4 bases, and 23 bases separated the two germline ends.